Listed below are T cell receptor beta chains from one sample, sequenced in a study of blood T cell repertoires in COVID-19. Only in-frame clones appear in the TCRdb table, and some are missing; sequencing was by immunoSEQ multiplex PCR. The sample contains around 87,000 clones, about nine tenths of which appear only once. The sequencing sample was made of peripheral blood. The receptor set was obtained from a man aged 50 to 60 with acute or convalescent COVID-19. CDR3s include the opening cysteine and the closing phenylalanine or tryptophan.

>TRBV7-8
CASSGTSGQRDEQYF
>TRBV19
CASTPVEDRGRNTIYF
>TRBV28
CASSSRGRGYTF
>TRBV2
CASSQGFEQFF
>TRBV10-3
CAIPSTQGDRSGNTIYF
>TRBV7-3
CASSTGQNNEQFF
>TRBV7-9
CASSPLRDQPQHF
>TRBV11-3
CASSKTASGNTIYF
>TRBV7-3
CASSPGGNTDTQYF
>TRBV24-1
CASQTSVTGELFF
>TRBV7-8
CASSLDPRVGNTIYF
>TRBV11-1
CASSVRDNEQFF
>TRBV7-9
CASSVLTGNTEAFF
>TRBV7-9
CASSSGTGANSPLHF
>TRBV7-7
CASSLNIDTEAFF
>TRBV6-1
CASSDGSLGTDTQYF
>TRBV7-9
CARYRGKSNTEAFF
>TRBV5-1
CASSASGTGNTGELFF
>TRBV6-5
CASSYQGTGVNGYTF
>TRBV5-1
CASSLAEGTGVAFF
>TRBV7-2
CASSLLTGVGYEQYF
>TRBV2
CASRRQGVGEKLFF
>TRBV18
CASSRSVNEKLFF
>TRBV6-5
CASRPQGGSIQPQHF
>TRBV5-4
CASSSRDRGSYGYTF
>TRBV5-6
CASSLASGEQFF
>TRBV7-2
CASSSAIAGGSTDTQYF
>TRBV15
CATNSGGAARDTQYF
>TRBV11-1
CASSLAGTGSRGEQFF
>TRBV24-1
CATSPSGGWNQPQHF
>TRBV7-2
CASSLRVAGGYSNEKLFF
>TRBV7-2
CASSLTYRGNEQFF
>TRBV27
CASRDDRVPGANVLTF
>TRBV27
CASSFVGQGNSPLHF
>TRBV3-1/TRBV3-2
CATRGPDTQYF
>TRBV7-7
CASSLGLGQSGGELFF
>TRBV7-9
CASSPSRGLGTEAFF
>TRBV6-5
CASSRDSAGNQPQHF
>TRBV9
CASSLVTDSVTDTQYF
>TRBV7-9
CASSLAAGQPNEKLFF
>TRBV11-1
CASSLARALTGELFF
>TRBV2
CAIVGPGTSGGTDTQYF
>TRBV11-2
CASSLVGGEATIYF
>TRBV7-8
CASSLGTVRETQYF
>TRBV5-6
CASSLWAGVLNEQFF
>TRBV9
CASSVGGFDSPLHF
>TRBV7-2
CASSLIGLALETQYF
>TRBV7-2
CASSLALAPYNEQFF
>TRBV7-8
CASSFSMNTEAFF
>TRBV3-1/TRBV3-2
CASSPFEGATIYF
>TRBV11-2
CASSSGFRGTYGYTF
>TRBV7-2
CASSTGGQGVSKLFF